This T cell receptor beta chain was captured by sequencing in a study of CD8 T cells in Susac syndrome. CD8+ and CD4+ T cells circulating in blood were sequenced for TCR beta. Reverse transcription of about 0.45 to 1 ug RNA was performed with random hexamers. A multiplex approach, immunoSEQ multiplex PCR, amplified TCR beta CDR3 across 54 Vbeta and 13 Jbeta. From the immunoSEQ multiplex PCR reads, TCRdb called clonotypes with MiXCR, one entry per CDR3 protein. The data contain over 80,000 distinct CDR3 sequences, 85% to 95% of them singletons. The sample taken for sequencing was CD8+ T cells from PBMCs. The sequence was collected from a human donor in good health.

The CDR3 nucleotides are TGCAGCGTGGAGCAGGATGGCTACACCTTC. The encoded protein is CSVEQDGYTF. The chain recombines TRBV29-1 with TRBJ1-2, with unresolved D. Trimming took off 6 bases at V and 6 bases at J, with 8 bases between the two ends. Germline-derived CDR1 and CDR2 are SQVTM and ANQGSEA. The CDR3 sequence is 10 residues long.